These 27 T cell receptor beta chains came from one sample sequenced in a study of cytomegalovirus exposure and HLA in healthy donors (dated by TCRdb to between 2016 and 2019). Library preparation used the immunoSEQ multiplex PCR assay. For the multiplex PCR, a mixture combining 60 forward primers for TCR Vbeta segments and 13 reverse primers for TCR Jbeta segments was used. Drawn from immuneACCESS, this table holds only the in-frame rearrangements with V and J called that TCRdb kept. Clones are partly lost; checked studies trace under half to an unresolved V gene and leave the rest unexplained. The sample includes approximately 130,000 clones, with around three quarters observed a single time. The ten top clones hold around 1.8% of the sample. Material for sequencing was PBMCs. The receptor source for this set is a woman aged 45-60 years in good health and CMV-seronegative.

This clone has just a few counts. This chain connects TRBV6-7 to TRBJ2-6, with D perhaps matching TRBD1 (6 bases). TRBV6-7 is treated as an ORF (open reading frame) with a function not yet certain. Trimming shortened V by 6 bases and J by 0 bases, and 27 bases separated the two germline ends. CDR3 length: 21 amino acids. CDR3 sequence reads: CASRRVGPGHQPFSGANVLTF. CDR3 in DNA: TGTGCCAGCAGACGGGTAGGACCGGGACACCAACCCTTCTCTGGGGCCAACGTCCTGACTTTC.

The rearrangement joins TRBV6-1 to TRBJ1-2, with D maybe TRBD1 (5 bases). Trimming pared 2 bases from V and 3 bases from J, leaving 13 bases between. The germline V gene encodes CDR1 MNHNS and CDR2 SASEGT. This CDR3 region has 15 residues. CDR3 sequence reads: CASSESGAGYYGYTF. In DNA, the CDR3 is TGTGCCAGCAGTGAAAGTGGGGCCGGTTACTATGGCTACACCTTC.

This clone came up once. This chain links TRBV5-1 with TRBJ1-1, with 9 bases fitting TRBD1. Germline CDR1 is SGHRS and CDR2 is YFSETQ. The CDR3 runs to 13 residues. V dropped 3 bases and J dropped 11; count of bases not matched to a gene: 8. In DNA, the CDR3 is TGCGCCAGCAGCTCAGGACAGGGGATGGTGGCTTTCTTT. Translation gives CASSSGQGMVAFF.

The J gene is TRBJ2-5, the V gene TRBV7-2; D is unresolved. CDR1 is SGHTA, CDR2 FQGNSA, per germline. Trimming took off 0 bases at V and 1 base at J, with 9 bases between the two ends. CDR3 size: 15 residues. CDR3 sequence: CASSLATATQETQYF. The CDR3 nucleotides are TGTGCCAGCAGCTTAGCCACAGCTACCCAAGAGACCCAGTACTTC.

This CDR3 is CASSHRTSGRVGQETQYF. DNA for the CDR3: TGCGCCAGCAGCCATAGGACTAGCGGGAGGGTAGGCCAAGAGACCCAGTACTTC. This chain joins TRBV4-1 and TRBJ2-5; 15 positions match TRBD2. Germline V gene lookup returns CDR1 MGHRA and CDR2 YSYEKL. The CDR3 has 18 amino acids. V shed 3 bases and J 1 base; nucleotides not matched to a gene: 6.

The J gene is TRBJ1-2, the V gene TRBV4-1; unclear D gene. The ends were cut back, 4 bases at V and 6 bases at J, with 18 bases in the middle. The V gene's germline CDR1 is MGHRA and CDR2 YSYEKL. This CDR3 is 15 amino acids long. CDR3 region: CASSPEGFSENGYTF. CDR3 sequence (DNA): TGCGCCAGCAGCCCGGAGGGATTCTCCGAGAATGGCTACACCTTC.

This clone appeared a few times. The chain joins TRBV6-5 to TRBJ1-5; the D is unclear. The germline V gene has CDR1 MNHEY and CDR2 SVGAGI. V lost 6 bases and J lost 9, with 15 bases in between. CDR3 length: 13 residues. CDR3 sequence: CASREDPAGPQHF. The CDR3 region has the DNA TGTGCCAGCAGGGAGGACCCGGCTGGGCCCCAGCATTTT.

The chain combines TRBV4-2 with TRBJ1-5; maybe TRBD1 (6 bases). V was trimmed by 0 bases and J by 6 bases, leaving 18 bases between them. The germline V gene has CDR1 LGHNA and CDR2 YNFKEQ. The CDR3 extends over 17 amino acids. The CDR3 DNA sequence: TGTGCCAGCAGCCAAGAATTGGGGGCAGGGAGCTCTCAGCCCCAGCATTTT. Translating gives CASSQELGAGSSQPQHF.

The V call is TRBV19, the J call TRBJ1-5, with D perhaps TRBD1 (6 bases). Germline V gives CDR1 LNHDA, CDR2 SQIVND (reference sequence). V gave up 0 bases and J gave up 4 bases, with 13 bases separating them. The CDR3 covers 16 residues. The CDR3 DNA is TGTGCCAGTAGTATAGATTGGACAGACTTTAATCAGCCCCAGCATTTT. Its protein product is CASSIDWTDFNQPQHF. Using reference TRBV19 and TRBJ1-5 for the parts outside the CDR3, the full variable domain is DGGITQSPKYLFRKEGQNVTLSCEQNLNHDAMYWYRQDPGQGLRLIYYSQIVNDFQKGDIAEGYSVSREKKESFPLTVTSAQKNPTAFYLCASSIDWTDFNQPQHFGDGTRLSIL.

This chain connects TRBV6-1 to TRBJ1-2, with 7 nucleotides matching TRBD1. The CDR3 extends over 15 amino acids. Germline lookup yields CDR1 MNHNS and CDR2 SASEGT. V was clipped by 8 bases and J by 2 bases; unmatched bases: 11. CDR3: CASEPPGQINYGYTF. CDR3 nucleotide sequence: TGTGCCAGCGAGCCCCCGGGACAGATAAACTATGGCTACACCTTC.

This chain links TRBV5-4 with TRBJ1-2; TRBD1 might be the D (6 bases). V was clipped by 4 bases and J by 4 bases, with 17 bases between them. The CDR3 is 15 residues long. CDR1 and CDR2 (germline): SGHNT, YYREEE (reference sequence). For the CDR3, the DNA is TGTGCCAGCAGCACCCCAGGCGGGGGCTTCTATGGCTACACCTTC. This codes for CASSTPGGGFYGYTF.

This sequence joins TRBV6-5 and TRBJ2-7; 10 nucleotides match TRBD2. The CDR3 is made up of 14 amino acids. CDR1 MNHEY and CDR2 SVGAGI come from the germline V gene. V lost 7 bases to trimming and J lost 4 bases; unmatched junction nucleotides: 7. The CDR3 sequence is CASIEREGPYEQYF. The CDR3 DNA follows: TGTGCCAGCATAGAGCGGGAGGGTCCGTACGAGCAGTACTTC.

Here the CDR3 DNA reads TGTGCCACCAGCAGAGATCTAGGGGACTCTCGACAGTACTTC. Residues: CATSRDLGDSRQYF. The chain employs TRBV15 and TRBJ2-7; D is possibly TRBD2 (6 bases). CDR1 is LNHNV, CDR2 YYDKDF, per germline (reference sequence). The CDR3 is 14 residues long. Trimming pared 0 bases from V and 10 bases from J, leaving 16 bases between.

V usage is TRBV28 and J usage is TRBJ1-5, with D possibly TRBD1 on 6 matching bases. Germline CDR1 is MDHEN and CDR2 is SYDVKM. The germline V and J ends were trimmed by 6 bases and 1 base, with 10 bases remaining between them. The CDR3 has 14 amino acids. The CDR3 DNA follows: TGTGCCAGCAGGACAGACAGGAGCAATCAGCCCCAGCATTTT. Protein: CASRTDRSNQPQHF.

This sequence joins TRBV19 and TRBJ2-5; 11 bases match TRBD1. Germline V gene data show CDR1 as LNHDA and CDR2 as SQIVND (reference sequence). After removal of 6 bases from V and 8 bases from J, the junction contained 5 bases not matched to a gene. This CDR3 is 13 amino acids long. This CDR3 is CASSGGQGGTQYF. For the CDR3, the DNA is TGTGCCAGTAGCGGGGGACAGGGGGGCACCCAGTACTTC.

The chain joins TRBV6-5 to TRBJ2-7; 7 bases are shared with TRBD1. This CDR3 spans 12 amino acids. Trimming took 10 bases from V and 1 from J; bases not matched to a gene: 4. The germline V gene has CDR1 MNHEY and CDR2 SVGAGI. In nucleotides, the CDR3 is TGTGCCACTCGACAGGGTTCCTACGAGCAGTACTTC. This gives the protein CATRQGSYEQYF.

A single count supports this clone. The V call is TRBV30, the J call TRBJ1-6, with D maybe TRBD1 (6 bases). The CDR3 spans 13 residues. CDR1 is GTSNPN, CDR2 SVGIG, per germline (reference sequence). The V gene lost 3 bases and the J gene lost 6 bases, with 9 bases spanning the gap. The CDR3, as DNA: TGTGCCTGGAGCGGACAGACTAATTCACCCCTCCACTTT. As protein: CAWSGQTNSPLHF.

The chain recombines TRBV7-6 with TRBJ2-5, with 7 bases matching TRBD1. J lost 5 bases, V lost 1 base, and 4 bases had no gene match. This CDR3 region has 14 residues. Germline V CDR1 and CDR2: SGHVS, FNYEAQ. The CDR3 DNA is TGTGCCAGCAGCTTAGAACAGGGGACCGAGACCCAGTACTTC. Translated: CASSLEQGTETQYF.

V is TRBV28 and J is TRBJ1-4, with a possible D match to TRBD1 (6 bases). Per the germline V gene, CDR1 is MDHEN and CDR2 is SYDVKM. The CDR3 contains 16 residues. V was trimmed by 6 bases and J by 7 bases, leaving 21 bases between them. The CDR3 DNA is TGTGCCAGCAGCCTCAGCCAACAGGGCCACGGTGAAAAACTGTTTTTT. Translated: CASSLSQQGHGEKLFF.

V and J are TRBV28 and TRBJ1-4, with a possible D match to TRBD1 (6 bases). Trimming shortened V by 10 bases and J by 10 bases, and 19 bases separated the two germline ends. The CDR3 is 13 amino acids. The V gene's germline CDR1 is MDHEN and CDR2 SYDVKM. The CDR3 DNA is TGTGCCACCCATGGGGGCAGGGAGAGAAAACTGTTTTTT. Translation gives CATHGGRERKLFF.

The chain uses TRBV4-1 and TRBJ2-7, with D maybe TRBD1 (5 bases). CDR1 and CDR2 from the germline V gene are MGHRA and YSYEKL. The length of the CDR3 is 15 residues. Deletions cut 0 bases from V and 2 bases from J, with 11 bases between. The CDR3 loop is CASSQEVKGAYEQYV. The DNA of the CDR3 is TGCGCCAGCAGCCAAGAGGTTAAAGGGGCCTACGAGCAGTACGTC.

The rearrangement uses TRBV7-6 and TRBJ1-4, with a tentative D call TRBD1 (5 bases). The V gene lost 1 base and the J gene lost 4 bases, with 10 bases spanning the gap. The length of the CDR3 is 15 residues. Germline V gene lookup returns CDR1 SGHVS and CDR2 FNYEAQ. The CDR3 DNA follows: TGTGCCAGCAGCTTAGGACTGGGGGGTAATGAAAAACTGTTTTTT. Protein sequence: CASSLGLGGNEKLFF. Complete variable domain (other parts from reference TRBV7-6 and TRBJ1-4): GAGVSQSPRYKVTKRGQDVALRCDPISGHVSLYWYRQALGQGPEFLTYFNYEAQQDKSGLPNDRFSAERPEGSISTLTIQRTEQRDSAMYRCASSLGLGGNEKLFFGSGTQLSVL.

The gene calls are TRBV4-3 and TRBJ2-2, with D tentatively TRBD2 (5 bases). CDR3 length: 16 amino acids. Germline V gene sequence: CDR1 LGHNA, CDR2 YSLEER. V was clipped by 1 base and J by 1 base, with 10 bases between them. CDR3 protein: CASSQGPAVNTGELFF. The CDR3 DNA is TGCGCCAGCAGCCAAGGACCAGCGGTGAACACCGGGGAGCTGTTTTTT.

With respect to this clone: A read error may produce the germline difference seen at one junction end. The chain has TRBV7-7 and TRBJ2-2; D not resolved. Germline-derived CDR1 and CDR2 are SSHAT and FNYEAQ (reference sequence). The CDR3 has 14 residues. This CDR3 reads CASSLTENTGELFF. CDR3 coding DNA: TGTGCTAGCAGCTTAACAGAGAACACCGGGGAGCTGTTTTTT.

The chain employs TRBV11-3 and TRBJ2-1, with D possibly matching TRBD1 (5 bases). CDR1 and CDR2 (germline): SGHNT, YENEEA. V was shortened by 8 bases and J by 0 bases, with 14 bases between the two germline ends. This CDR3 has 15 amino acids. The CDR3 DNA follows: TGTGCCAGCGCCAACGGGCAGGGCTCCTACAATGAGCAGTTCTTC. It translates to CASANGQGSYNEQFF.

This clone was seen once. The chain uses TRBV15 and TRBJ2-1; 8 bases map to TRBD2. V lost 7 bases and J lost 8; bases outside the gene matches: 10. The CDR3 spans 14 residues. Looked up from germline, CDR1 is LNHNV and CDR2 is YYDKDF (reference sequence). The CDR3 protein is CATIDGGRRDEQFF. CDR3 coding DNA: TGTGCCACCATCGACGGCGGGAGGAGGGATGAGCAGTTCTTC.

The chain employs TRBV5-1 and TRBJ2-7; TRBD2 matches at 14 bases. The CDR3 is 17 residues long. Germline loops: CDR1 SGHRS, CDR2 YFSETQ. With V trimmed by 0 bases and J by 5 bases, 7 bases remained unmatched. The CDR3 nucleotides are TGCGCCAGCAGCTTGGGACCGGGACTAGCGGGAGTCCACGAGCAGTACTTC. Amino acid sequence: CASSLGPGLAGVHEQYF.